Sequencing of this TCR beta chain was carried out in a study of technical replicates of blood from a few donors. TCRdb's copy holds only in-frame clones and misses some; the assay was immunoSEQ multiplex PCR. The sample consists of about 12,000 clones, 80% to 95% of them appearing once. Sequencing used PBMCs. The receptor comes from a human donor in good health.

CDR3: CASTPGGSLAVYNEQFF. Here the CDR3 DNA reads TGTGCCAGCACCCCGGGGGGCTCTCTAGCGGTCTACAATGAGCAGTTCTTC. The genes are TRBV4-2 and TRBJ2-1, with TRBD2 as a possible D gene (7 bases). CDR1 LGHNA and CDR2 YNFKEQ come from the germline V gene. Trimming pared 7 bases from V and 3 bases from J, leaving 22 bases between. The CDR3 runs 17 residues.